One T cell receptor (beta chain) is described in this entry. Its matching antigen is unknown. Primed by a sample-barcoded 5' primer and a J-beta primer mix, a second PCR proceeded for 7 to 11 cycles. One entry per CDR3 protein, called by TCRdb with MiXCR from the 5' RACE reads. Among hundreds of thousands of distinct CDR3 sequences, roughly 50% were seen once, and the ten largest hold over 30%. With 7 bases removed from V and 4 bases from J, the gap between germline ends came to 16 bases. The CDR3 is 14 amino acids. These data originate in a study of blood T cells in healthy people across ages. Regarding the study as a whole: Naive CD4+ cell counts and diversity both ran higher in long-lived than in aged donors. Investigators viewed diversity estimates from one million T cells as underestimates, the study reported.

Material: blood. This sequence joins TRBV12-3 or TRBV12-4 and TRBJ2-5; D is undetermined. The TCR was taken from a man aged 60 to 75 in good health. The CDR3 loop is CASNLSPRGETQYF. The CDR3 DNA sequence: TGTGCCAGCAACCTTAGCCCTAGAGGAGAGACCCAGTACTTC.